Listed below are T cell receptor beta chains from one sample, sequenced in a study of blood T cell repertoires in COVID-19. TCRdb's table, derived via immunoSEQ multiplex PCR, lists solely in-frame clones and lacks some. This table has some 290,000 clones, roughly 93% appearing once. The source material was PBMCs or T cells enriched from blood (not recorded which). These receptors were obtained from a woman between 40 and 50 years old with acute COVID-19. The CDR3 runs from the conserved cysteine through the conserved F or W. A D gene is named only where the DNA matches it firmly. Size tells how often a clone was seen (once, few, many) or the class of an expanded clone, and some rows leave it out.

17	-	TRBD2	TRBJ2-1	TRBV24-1	CATSDQTGLAGGSEQFF	TGTGCCACCAGTGATCAGACGGGACTAGCGGGAGGTAGTGAGCAGTTCTTC
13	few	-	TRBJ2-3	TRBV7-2	CASSLAIAGTQYF	TGTGCCAGCAGCTTAGCGATTGCGGGAACGCAGTATTTT
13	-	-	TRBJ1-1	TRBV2	CASGGEMNTEAFF	TGTGCCAGCGGAGGGGAAATGAACACTGAAGCTTTCTTT
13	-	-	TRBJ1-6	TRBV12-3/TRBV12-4	CASSTPGKTPLHF	TGTGCCAGCAGTACCCCGGGGAAAACACCCCTCCACTTT
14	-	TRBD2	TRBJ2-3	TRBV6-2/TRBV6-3	CASNPSGRTDTQYF	TGTGCCAGCAACCCTAGCGGGAGAACAGATACGCAGTATTTT
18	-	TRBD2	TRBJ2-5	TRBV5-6	CASSLEAWGTSGVRAQYF	TGTGCCAGCAGCTTGGAGGCTTGGGGGACTAGCGGGGTTCGGGCCCAGTACTTC
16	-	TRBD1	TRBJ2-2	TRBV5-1	CASSWAGQGNTGELFF	TGCGCCAGCAGCTGGGCGGGACAGGGAAACACCGGGGAGCTGTTTTTT
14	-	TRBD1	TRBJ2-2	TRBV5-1	CASSPTGGTGELFF	TGCGCCAGCAGCCCGACAGGGGGCACCGGGGAGCTGTTTTTT
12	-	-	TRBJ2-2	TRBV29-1	CSVGGANGELFF	TGCAGCGTGGGAGGCGCCAACGGGGAGCTGTTTTTT
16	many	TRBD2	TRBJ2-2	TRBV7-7	CASSPRTSGSTGELFF	TGTGCTAGCAGCCCAAGGACTAGCGGGAGCACCGGGGAGCTGTTTTTT
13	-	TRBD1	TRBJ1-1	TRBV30	CAWTGDRGTEAFF	TGTGCCTGGACTGGAGACAGGGGGACTGAAGCTTTCTTT
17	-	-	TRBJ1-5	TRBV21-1	CASSKVRSEGSNQPQHF	TGTGCCAGCAGCAAAGTTCGGTCAGAGGGAAGCAATCAGCCCCAGCATTTT
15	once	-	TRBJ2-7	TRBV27	CASSLKQGGPYEQYF	TGTGCCAGCAGTTTAAAACAGGGGGGGCCCTACGAGCAGTACTTC
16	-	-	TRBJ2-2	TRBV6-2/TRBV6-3	CASSYSSVRGTGELFF	TGTGCCAGCAGTTACTCCTCCGTTCGGGGCACCGGGGAGCTGTTTTTT
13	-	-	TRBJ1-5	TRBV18	CASSWTFNQPQHF	TGTGCCAGCTCATGGACTTTCAATCAGCCCCAGCATTTT
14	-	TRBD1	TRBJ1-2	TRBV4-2	CASSQRQGGNGYTF	TGTGCCAGCAGCCAACGGCAGGGGGGTAATGGCTACACCTTC
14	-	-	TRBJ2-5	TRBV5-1	CASSFSTGGETQYF	TGCGCCAGCAGCTTCTCGACTGGTGGGGAGACCCAGTACTTC
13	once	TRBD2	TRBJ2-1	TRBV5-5	CASSLALAGWQFF	TGTGCCAGCAGCTTGGCACTAGCGGGATGGCAGTTCTTC
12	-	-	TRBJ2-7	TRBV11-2	CVTTHGGLEQYF	TGTGTTACGACCCACGGAGGGCTCGAGCAGTACTTC
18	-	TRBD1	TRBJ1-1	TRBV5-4	CASSSARDRAREGTEAFF	TGTGCCAGCAGCTCTGCCCGGGACAGGGCAAGGGAGGGGACTGAAGCTTTCTTT
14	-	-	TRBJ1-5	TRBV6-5	CASSLSRGNQPQHF	TGTGCCAGCAGCCTCAGTCGAGGGAATCAGCCCCAGCATTTT
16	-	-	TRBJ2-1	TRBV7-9	CASRAVGGAFYNEQFF	TGTGCCAGCAGGGCGGTCGGGGGTGCCTTCTACAATGAGCAGTTCTTC
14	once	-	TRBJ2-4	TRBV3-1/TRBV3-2	CASSHRGAKNIQYF	TGTGCCAGCAGCCATAGGGGAGCCAAAAACATTCAGTACTTC
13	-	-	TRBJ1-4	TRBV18	CASSLGLGEKLFF	TGTGCCAGCTCACTGGGACTGGGGGAAAAACTGTTTTTT
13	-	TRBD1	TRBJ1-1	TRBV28	CASSPGQGLLAFF	TGTGCCAGCAGTCCCGGACAGGGGCTCTTAGCTTTCTTT
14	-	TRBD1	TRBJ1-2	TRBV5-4	CASSRDRGSYGYTF	TGTGCCAGCAGCCGGGACAGGGGGTCCTATGGCTACACCTTC
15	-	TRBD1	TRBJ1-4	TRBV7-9	CASSPGQALNEKLFF	TGTGCCAGCAGCCCCGGACAGGCCCTTAATGAAAAACTGTTTTTT
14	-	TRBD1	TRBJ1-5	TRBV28	CASSQGQGLQPQHF	TGTGCCAGCAGCCAGGGACAGGGATTACAGCCCCAGCATTTT
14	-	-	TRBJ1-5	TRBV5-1	CASSYDSGNQPQHF	TGCGCCAGCAGCTACGACAGCGGCAATCAGCCCCAGCATTTT
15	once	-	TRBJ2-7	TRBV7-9	CASSLAGISSYEQYF	TGTGCCAGCAGCTTAGCCGGTATTAGCTCCTACGAGCAGTACTTC
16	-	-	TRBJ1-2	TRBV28	CASSFPIGGSGYGYTF	TGTGCCAGCAGTTTTCCCATTGGGGGGTCGGGCTATGGCTACACCTTC
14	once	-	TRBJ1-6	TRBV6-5	CASSYSDSGSPLHF	TGTGCCAGCAGTTACTCAGACAGTGGCTCACCCCTCCACTTT
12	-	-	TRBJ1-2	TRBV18	CASSPGVEGYTF	TGTGCCAGCTCACCGGGAGTAGAAGGCTACACCTTC
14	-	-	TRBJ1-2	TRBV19	CASSIWGLNYGYTF	TGTGCCAGTAGTATATGGGGGCTTAACTATGGCTACACCTTC
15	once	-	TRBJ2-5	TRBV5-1	CASSLGTYSQETQYF	TGCGCCAGCAGCCTCGGGACATACTCACAAGAGACCCAGTACTTC
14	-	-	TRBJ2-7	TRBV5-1	CASPPRDSHYEQYF	TGCGCCAGCCCCCCCCGGGACTCTCACTACGAGCAGTACTTC
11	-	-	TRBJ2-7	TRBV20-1	CSALSSYEQYF	TGCAGTGCTTTGAGCTCCTACGAGCAGTACTTC
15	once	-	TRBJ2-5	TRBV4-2	CASSQVGSGQETQYF	TGTGCCAGCAGCCAAGTGGGGAGCGGCCAAGAGACCCAGTACTTC
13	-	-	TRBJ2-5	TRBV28	CASSPTKKETQYF	TGTGCCAGCAGCCCCACTAAAAAAGAGACCCAGTACTTC
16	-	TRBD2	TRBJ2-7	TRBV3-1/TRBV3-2	CASSQDGAGGRHEQYF	TGTGCCAGCAGCCAAGATGGAGCGGGGGGGCGTCACGAGCAGTACTTC
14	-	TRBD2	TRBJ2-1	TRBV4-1	CASSQGTSGHEQFF	TGCGCCAGCAGCCAGGGGACTAGCGGTCATGAGCAGTTCTTC
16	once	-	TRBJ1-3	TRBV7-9	CASSLIIGVSGNTIYF	TGTGCCAGCAGCCTCATAATCGGAGTCTCTGGAAACACCATATATTTT
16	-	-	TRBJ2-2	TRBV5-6	CASSHRTPQNTGELFF	TGTGCCAGCAGCCACCGGACACCTCAGAACACCGGGGAGCTGTTTTTT
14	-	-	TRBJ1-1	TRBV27	CASCNGEMNTEAFF	TGTGCCAGCTGCAACGGGGAAATGAACACTGAAGCTTTCTTT
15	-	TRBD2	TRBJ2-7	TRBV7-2	CASSLERGGSYEQYF	TGTGCCAGCAGCTTAGAACGGGGGGGCAGCTACGAGCAGTACTTC
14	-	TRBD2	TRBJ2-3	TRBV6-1	CASSVAGRTDTQYF	TGTGCCAGCAGTGTAGCGGGGAGGACAGATACGCAGTATTTT
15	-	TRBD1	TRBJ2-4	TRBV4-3	CASSQARQGQNIQYF	TGCGCCAGCAGCCAAGCCAGACAGGGGCAAAACATTCAGTACTTC
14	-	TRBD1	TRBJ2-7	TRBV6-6	CASSSGTAHYEQYF	TGTGCCAGCAGTTCGGGGACAGCCCACTACGAGCAGTACTTC
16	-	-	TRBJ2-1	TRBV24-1	CATSDATRASYNEQFF	TGTGCCACCAGTGATGCTACTAGAGCCTCCTACAATGAGCAGTTCTTC